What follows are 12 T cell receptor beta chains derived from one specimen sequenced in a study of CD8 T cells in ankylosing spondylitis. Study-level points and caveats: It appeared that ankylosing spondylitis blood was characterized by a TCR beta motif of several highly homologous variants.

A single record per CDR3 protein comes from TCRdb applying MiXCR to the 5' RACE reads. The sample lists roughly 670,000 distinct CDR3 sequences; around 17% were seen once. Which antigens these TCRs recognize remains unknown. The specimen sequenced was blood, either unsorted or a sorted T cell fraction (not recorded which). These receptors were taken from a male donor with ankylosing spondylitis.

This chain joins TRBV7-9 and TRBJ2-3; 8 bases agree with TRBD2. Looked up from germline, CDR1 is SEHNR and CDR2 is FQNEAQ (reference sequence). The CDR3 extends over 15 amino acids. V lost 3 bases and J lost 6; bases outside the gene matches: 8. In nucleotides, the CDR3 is TGTGCCAGCAGCTTCGAGCGGGGGCCCCTGGATACGCAGTATTTT. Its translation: CASSFERGPLDTQYF.

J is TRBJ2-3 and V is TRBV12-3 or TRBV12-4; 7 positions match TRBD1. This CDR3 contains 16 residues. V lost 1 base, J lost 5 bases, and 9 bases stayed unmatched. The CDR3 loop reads CASSLGTGPNVDTQYF. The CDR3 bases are TGTGCCAGCAGTTTAGGGACAGGCCCTAACGTAGATACGCAGTATTTT.

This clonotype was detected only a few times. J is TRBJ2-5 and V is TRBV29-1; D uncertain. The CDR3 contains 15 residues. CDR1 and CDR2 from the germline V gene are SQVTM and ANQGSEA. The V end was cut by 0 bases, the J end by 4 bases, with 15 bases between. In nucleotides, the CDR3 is TGCAGCGTTGAAGAGGGATCTCTTGTGGGAGAGACCCAGTACTTC. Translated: CSVEEGSLVGETQYF.

The CDR3 bases are TGTGCCAGCAGCCAAGACTGGGGACTAGCGGGCGGTGAGCAGTACTTC. It is translated as CASSQDWGLAGGEQYF. The chain is built from TRBV4-2 and TRBJ2-7, with TRBD2 identical over 12 bases. Germline V gene sequence: CDR1 LGHNA, CDR2 YNFKEQ. The CDR3 contains 16 residues. Trimming removed 0 bases from V and 7 bases from J; junction bases left unmatched: 7.

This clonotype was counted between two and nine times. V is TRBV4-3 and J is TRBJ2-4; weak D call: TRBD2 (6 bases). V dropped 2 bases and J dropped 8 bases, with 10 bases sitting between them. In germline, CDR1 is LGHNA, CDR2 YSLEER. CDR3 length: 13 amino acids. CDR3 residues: CASSQWTGDIQYF. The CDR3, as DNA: TGCGCCAGCAGCCAATGGACGGGAGACATTCAGTACTTC.

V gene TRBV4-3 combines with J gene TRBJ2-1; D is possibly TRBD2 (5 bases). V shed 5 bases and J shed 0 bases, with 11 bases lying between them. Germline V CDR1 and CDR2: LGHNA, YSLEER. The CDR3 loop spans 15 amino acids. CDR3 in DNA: TGCGCCAGCAGCGATGGACTCTACTCCTACAATGAGCAGTTCTTC. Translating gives CASSDGLYSYNEQFF.

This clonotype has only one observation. CDR3 bases: TGCAGTGCTCCGGACTATATGTTGGGTTACGAGCAGTACTTC. This codes for CSAPDYMLGYEQYF. The J gene is TRBJ2-7, the V gene TRBV20-1, with D possibly TRBD2 on 6 matching bases. Trimming pared 5 bases from V and 4 bases from J, leaving 18 bases between. This CDR3 is 14 amino acids long. Germline lookup yields CDR1 DFQATT and CDR2 SNEGSKA (reference sequence).

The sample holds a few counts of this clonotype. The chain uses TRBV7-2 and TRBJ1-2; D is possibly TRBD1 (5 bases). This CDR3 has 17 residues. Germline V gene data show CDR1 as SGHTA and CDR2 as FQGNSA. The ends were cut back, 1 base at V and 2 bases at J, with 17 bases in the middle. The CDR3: CASSLGLGREINYGYTF. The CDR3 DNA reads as TGTGCCAGCAGCTTAGGACTGGGCAGGGAAATAAACTATGGCTACACCTTC.

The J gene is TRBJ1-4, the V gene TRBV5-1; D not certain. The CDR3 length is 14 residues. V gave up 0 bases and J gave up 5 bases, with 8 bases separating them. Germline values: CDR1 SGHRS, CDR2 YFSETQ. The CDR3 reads CASSLDFPNEKLFF. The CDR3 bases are TGCGCCAGCAGCTTGGATTTCCCCAATGAAAAACTGTTTTTT. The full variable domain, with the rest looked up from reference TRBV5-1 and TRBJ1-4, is KAGVTQTPRYLIKTRGQQVTLSCSPISGHRSVSWYQQTPGQGLQFLFEYFSETQRNKGNFPGRFSGRQFSNSRSEMNVSTLELGDSALYLCASSLDFPNEKLFFGSGTQLSVL.

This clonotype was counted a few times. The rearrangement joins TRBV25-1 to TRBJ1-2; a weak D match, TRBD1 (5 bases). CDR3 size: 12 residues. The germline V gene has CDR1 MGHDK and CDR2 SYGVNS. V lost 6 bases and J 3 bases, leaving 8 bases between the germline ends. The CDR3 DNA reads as TGTGCCAGCAGAGGGGAGTACTATGGCTACACCTTC. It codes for CASRGEYYGYTF.

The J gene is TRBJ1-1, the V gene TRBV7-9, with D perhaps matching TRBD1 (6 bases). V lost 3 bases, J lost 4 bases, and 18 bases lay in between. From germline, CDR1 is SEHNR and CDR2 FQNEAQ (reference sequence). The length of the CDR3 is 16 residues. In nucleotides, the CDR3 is TGTGCCAGCAGCTTTGTGCCGGGGGGCGTAGGCACTGAAGCTTTCTTT. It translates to CASSFVPGGVGTEAFF.

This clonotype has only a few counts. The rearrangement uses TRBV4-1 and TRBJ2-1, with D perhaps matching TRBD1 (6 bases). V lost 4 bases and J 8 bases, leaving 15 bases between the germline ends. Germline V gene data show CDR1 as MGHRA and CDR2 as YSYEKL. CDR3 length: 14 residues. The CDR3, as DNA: TGCGCCAGCAGCCTCCTTCTCAGGGGTGATGAGCAGTTCTTC. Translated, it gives CASSLLLRGDEQFF.